This T cell receptor (beta chain) derives from a study of cytomegalovirus exposure and HLA in healthy donors. A multiplex PCR was run with 60 Vbeta primers and 13 Jbeta primers. Measured with immunoSEQ multiplex PCR; TCRdb has only the in-frame clones, and not every one. The sample yields under 200,000 clones, about three quarters seen once. J gave up 6 bases and V 4 bases, and 6 bases lay outside the gene matches. In germline, CDR1 is SGHTA, CDR2 FQGTGA. This CDR3 comprises 14 residues. The sample consisted of PBMCs. This chain links TRBV7-3 with TRBJ2-7, with 10 bases identical to TRBD1. This TCR derives from a female donor in good health and CMV-seronegative. CDR3 sequence reads: CASSSGTGAGEQYF. The CDR3 coding sequence is TGTGCCAGCAGCTCTGGGACAGGGGCTGGCGAGCAGTACTTC.